This T cell receptor beta chain was captured by sequencing in a study of blood T cell repertoires in COVID-19. About the study: The United States, Italy and Spain were the sources of the acute and convalescent COVID-19 samples. T cells, B-cell-depleted T cells, or PBMCs supplied cDNA or gDNA.

Original processing notes: Nucleated cell counts were estimated from reference gene primer amplification. This table comes from immunoSEQ multiplex PCR, and its TCRdb copy is limited to in-frame clones, with some not included. That table gives V, J and clone size, and the DNA gave D and trimming. This sample has some 270,000 clones, with approximately 86% found just once. This clone was seen only once. The receptor was derived from a man aged 40-50 years with active or convalescent COVID-19. Sequenced material: peripheral blood.

The CDR3 spells CATSDWGTSGNNEQFF. CDR3 nucleotide sequence: TGTGCCACCAGTGATTGGGGGACTAGCGGTAACAATGAGCAGTTCTTC. V is TRBV24-1 and J is TRBJ2-1; 11 bases align to TRBD2. The V gene's germline CDR1 is KGHDR and CDR2 SFDVKD. This CDR3 region has 16 residues. Trimming removed 2 bases from V and 5 bases from J; junction bases left unmatched: 4.